One sample yielded the 23 T cell receptor beta chains listed below, sequenced in a study of OX40 agonist ivuxolimab in advanced cancers. Repertoires were generated with immunoSEQ multiplex PCR, while TCRdb's copy carries only in-frame clones and drops some. The sample shows approximately 9,300 clones, around 90% of them seen only once. Sample: CD4+ or CD8+ T cells sorted from blood, taken in a trial of the OX40 agonist ivuxolimab. The origin of the receptors is an adult with an advanced solid tumor such as melanoma, head and neck, liver or kidney cancer.

The V gene is TRBV5-6, the J gene TRBJ2-1; D is perhaps TRBD1 (5 bases). The CDR3 contains 17 residues. Trimming shortened V by 0 bases and J by 5 bases, and 18 bases separated the two germline ends. Germline V gene lookup returns CDR1 SGHDT and CDR2 YYEEEE. The CDR3 DNA is TGTGCCAGCAGCTTGGGGACCTGGACACCGCTAAACAATGAGCAGTTCTTC. This translates into CASSLGTWTPLNNEQFF.

This chain connects TRBV27 to TRBJ1-4; D is possibly TRBD1 (6 bases). The germline V gene has CDR1 MNHEY and CDR2 SMNVEV (reference sequence). The CDR3 sequence is 15 residues long. Trimming left V 0 bases short and J 5 bases short, with 10 bases between. CDR3 nucleotide sequence: TGTGCCAGCAGTTTATCTTGGGGACAAAATGAAAAACTGTTTTTT. It is translated as CASSLSWGQNEKLFF.

CDR3 protein: CASSASGQPQYF. The CDR3 DNA follows: TGTGCCAGCAGTGCCTCGGGACAACCGCAGTACTTC. The V call is TRBV2, the J call TRBJ2-5, with D perhaps matching TRBD1 (6 bases). The CDR3 totals 12 residues. CDR1 is SNHLY and CDR2 is FYNNEI in the germline V gene. V was pared by 4 bases and J by 11 bases, with 14 bases between.

The genes are TRBV9 and TRBJ1-4; 7 bases align to TRBD1. CDR1 is SGDLS, CDR2 YYNGEE, per germline. The CDR3 totals 15 residues. With V trimmed by 4 bases and J by 10 bases, 13 bases remained unmatched. The CDR3 nucleotides read TGTGCCAGCAGCCCAGGGGGAGGCTTTGGCGGAAAACTGTTTTTT. It specifies CASSPGGGFGGKLFF.

The chain has TRBV5-6 and TRBJ2-1; maybe TRBD1 (6 bases). V gave up 4 bases and J gave up 7 bases, with 18 bases separating them. This CDR3 has 15 residues. In germline, CDR1 is SGHDT, CDR2 YYEEEE. As DNA, the CDR3 is TGTGCCAGCAGCGCCGACAGGACCGGACCAAATGAGCAGTTCTTC. Translating it yields CASSADRTGPNEQFF.

This clone has only one observation. The CDR3 spells CASSRDGRADQPQHF. The CDR3 DNA is TGTGCCAGTAGTCGCGACGGTCGTGCCGATCAGCCCCAGCATTTT. V gene TRBV19 combines with J gene TRBJ1-5; D ambiguous. The V end was cut by 5 bases, the J end by 5 bases, with 16 bases between. The length of the CDR3 is 15 residues. From germline, CDR1 is LNHDA and CDR2 SQIVND (reference sequence).

CDR3 sequence: CASSELQTSATYEQYF. For the CDR3, the DNA is TGCGCCAGCAGTGAGCTTCAAACTAGCGCGACCTACGAGCAGTACTTC. The rearrangement uses TRBV10-1 and TRBJ2-7, with 7 positions matching TRBD2. Germline V gives CDR1 WNHNN, CDR2 SYGVQD (reference sequence). J was trimmed by 2 bases and V by 2 bases; bases with no gene match: 9. The CDR3 runs to 16 residues.

The V gene is TRBV28, the J gene TRBJ2-2; no clear D gene. The ends were cut back, 4 bases at V and 0 bases at J, with 15 bases in the middle. The germline V gene has CDR1 MDHEN and CDR2 SYDVKM. This CDR3 is built from 17 residues. The CDR3 region is CASSSATRTANTGELFF. CDR3 in DNA: TGTGCCAGCAGTTCGGCGACCCGCACCGCGAACACCGGGGAGCTGTTTTTT. Looking up the rest from reference TRBV28 and TRBJ2-2 gives the full variable domain: DVKVTQSSRYLVKRTGEKVFLECVQDMDHENMFWYRQDPGLGLRLIYFSYDVKMKEKGDIPEGYSVSREKKERFSLILESASTNQTSMYLCASSSATRTANTGELFFGEGSRLTVL.

The chain joins TRBV5-4 to TRBJ2-2; TRBD1 might be the D (6 bases). Germline CDR1 and CDR2: SGHNT and YYREEE (reference sequence). V lost 3 bases and J 4 bases, leaving 16 bases between the germline ends. The CDR3 has 16 amino acids. CDR3 sequence reads: CASSSRHQGPTGELFF. As DNA, the CDR3 is TGTGCCAGCAGCTCCCGTCACCAGGGGCCCACCGGGGAGCTGTTTTTT.

This chain links TRBV28 with TRBJ2-3; D assignment may be TRBD1 or TRBD2 (5 bases each). V lost 5 bases to trimming and J lost 2 bases, with 14 bases between them. The CDR3 sequence is 15 residues long. Germline V CDR1 and CDR2: MDHEN, SYDVKM. DNA of the CDR3: TGTGCCAGCAGTCAACTAGTAGGGACCACAGATACGCAGTATTTT. As protein: CASSQLVGTTDTQYF.

The chain joins TRBV28 to TRBJ1-4, with D uncertain. Trimming took off 6 bases at V and 7 bases at J, with 9 bases between the two ends. The CDR3 totals 12 residues. CDR1 is MDHEN, CDR2 SYDVKM, per germline. In nucleotides, the CDR3 is TGTGCCAGCAGGGAGGGCGGTGAAAAACTGTTTTTT. Protein sequence: CASREGGEKLFF.

The V gene is TRBV7-9, the J gene TRBJ1-3; D is uncertain. Germline V gene data show CDR1 as SEHNR and CDR2 as FQNEAQ (reference sequence). Trimming took 3 bases from V and 0 from J, leaving 9 bases between them. The CDR3 is made up of 15 amino acids. The CDR3 loop is CASSFGESSGNTIYF. The DNA for the CDR3 is TGTGCCAGCAGCTTCGGTGAGAGCTCTGGAAACACCATATATTTT.

Note on this clone: The junction departs from germline at one end; a sequencing error may be responsible. The chain is built from TRBV2 and TRBJ2-3; D remains ambiguous. The CDR3 loop spans 13 amino acids. Germline V gene sequence: CDR1 SNHLY, CDR2 FYNNEI. CDR3 protein: CTSTVVAADTQYF. The CDR3 region has the DNA TGTACCAGCACAGTGGTCGCGGCAGATACGCAGTATTTT.

CDR3 DNA sequence: TGTGCCAGCAGTTACTCCCGAAGGGGGTCCTACGAGCAGTACTTC. Translating it yields CASSYSRRGSYEQYF. This chain links TRBV6-5 with TRBJ2-7, with a possible D match to TRBD1 (6 bases). The germline CDR1 and CDR2 sequences are MNHEY and SVGAGI. The CDR3 contains 15 residues. Trimming stripped 0 bases from V and 1 base from J, with 10 bases between.

This clone has a handful of counts. The chain couples TRBV7-8 to TRBJ1-1; no clear D gene. Trimming left V 6 bases short and J 3 bases short, with 11 bases between. Germline lookup yields CDR1 SGHVS and CDR2 FQNEAQ. The CDR3 is 13 amino acids. CDR3 in amino acids: CASRPGRHTEAFF. In DNA, the CDR3 is TGTGCCAGCAGACCAGGACGGCACACTGAAGCTTTCTTT.

The chain has TRBV10-3 and TRBJ2-1, with a possible D match to TRBD1 (6 bases). Germline values: CDR1 ENHRY, CDR2 SYGVKD. The CDR3 extends over 15 amino acids. Deletions cut 7 bases from V and 0 bases from J, with 13 bases between. The CDR3 reads CAITPDSGSYNEQFF. Written as DNA, the CDR3 is TGTGCCATCACCCCGGACAGCGGCTCCTACAATGAGCAGTTCTTC.

The chain links TRBV30 to TRBJ2-2, with 8 bases lining up with TRBD1. V lost 2 bases and J lost 5; bases outside the gene matches: 4. This CDR3 is built from 14 residues. In germline, CDR1 is GTSNPN, CDR2 SVGIG (reference sequence). The CDR3 nucleotides are TGTGCCTGGAGTTGGGGACAGGCAACCGGGGAGCTGTTTTTT. It is translated as CAWSWGQATGELFF.

In nucleotides, the CDR3 is TGTGCCAGCAGAACACAGGGCCGGAGCACTGAAGCTTTCTTT. This translates into CASRTQGRSTEAFF. The chain is built from TRBV7-3 and TRBJ1-1; D might be TRBD1 (6 bases). The germline V gene encodes CDR1 SGHTA and CDR2 FQGTGA. V lost 6 bases and J 4 bases, leaving 15 bases between the germline ends. This CDR3 has 14 residues.

V and J are TRBV4-1 and TRBJ2-1; 9 bases map to TRBD2. CDR1 and CDR2 (germline): MGHRA, YSYEKL. The junction had 12 bases not matched to a gene; V was cut back by 1 base and J by 11 bases. CDR3 size: 16 residues. The CDR3 protein is CASSQGSDQTSGKQFF. In DNA, the CDR3 is TGCGCCAGCAGCCAAGGGTCGGACCAGACTAGCGGTAAGCAGTTCTTC.

The chain couples TRBV2 to TRBJ2-3; 8 nucleotides line up with TRBD1. CDR1 and CDR2 (germline): SNHLY, FYNNEI. CDR3 size: 15 residues. V lost 6 bases, J lost 2 bases, and 7 bases stayed unmatched. DNA for the CDR3: TGTGCCAGCAGCCCTGACAGGGGACCCACAGATACGCAGTATTTT. Protein: CASSPDRGPTDTQYF.

This chain's CDR3 is CASSYQTPPRGNTIYF. The CDR3 coding sequence is TGTGCCAGCAGTTACCAGACCCCACCTCGAGGAAACACCATATATTTT. The V and J genes are TRBV6-5 and TRBJ1-3; D gene unclear. The V gene's germline CDR1 is MNHEY and CDR2 SVGAGI. This CDR3 is 16 amino acids long. Trimming pared 2 bases from V and 4 bases from J, leaving 15 bases between.

The chain links TRBV5-1 to TRBJ2-2; D gene unclear. The CDR3 is 13 amino acids. Germline CDR1 SGHRS, CDR2 YFSETQ. V was pared by 4 bases and J by 2 bases, with 6 bases between. This CDR3 reads CASSGGNTGELFF. The CDR3 nucleotides are TGCGCCAGCAGCGGCGGAAACACCGGGGAGCTGTTTTTT.

J is TRBJ2-1 and V is TRBV19; the match to TRBD2 covers 7 bases. The CDR3 is 14 amino acids. The V and J ends lost 10 bases and 7 bases, in that order; junction bases with no gene match: 13. The germline V gene has CDR1 LNHDA and CDR2 SQIVND (reference sequence). The CDR3 DNA sequence: TGTGCCACCCTCGCTGCGGGAGTAGGGAATGAGCAGTTCTTC. This translates into CATLAAGVGNEQFF.